This entry describes one TCR beta chain. Its cognate antigen has yet to be identified. Nothing much larger sits one base from this clone, and base qualities are not available. Inclusive of the bounding cysteine and phenylalanine, the CDR3 is 16 residues long. Of the read, only the CDR3 DNA is kept; its 48 bases are in frame from base 1. From the germline V gene, CDR1 is SGHRS and CDR2 is YFSETQ. The trim is 3 bases for V and 6 bases for J, with a gap of 20 bases between the germline ends. This sample was included in a study of identical twins (dated by TCRdb to the mid-2010s). A note on the overall study: TCR alpha and beta repertoires from monozygotic twins, unrelated adults of various ages and cord blood were deep-sequenced to test whether fetal clonotypes persist. Replicate twin experiments were performed at different times using different library preparation protocols to rule out contamination. Study-wide findings and limitations: Invariant T cells such as MAIT and iNKT could partly confound zero-insertion analyses, although diverse VJ usage argued against such confounding for most clonotypes. Abundant cord blood beta clonotypes carried fewer insertions; young adult naive repertoires showed a weaker similar trend, while memory repertoires showed none. Compared with coincidental sharing between unrelated individuals, an excess of low generation-probability sequences was observed among out-of-frame TCR alpha sequences shared between twins. In monozygotic twins, recombination models systematically underestimated out-of-frame TCR alpha sharing, but the models matched the sharing seen between unrelated individuals. Because the same donors could not be followed over many years, the conclusions depended on cross-sectional statistical analysis. A weaker excess of twin sharing was found in beta out-of-frame sequences because the signal-to-noise ratio was lowered by fewer shared sequences.

Library generation was performed with 5' RACE. The data were produced on an Illumina HiSeq 2000. Template switching added a universal primer binding site, and the final cDNA carried a unique molecular identifier that allowed TCR cDNA molecules to be counted accurately. First-strand cDNA for TCR alpha and beta chains was synthesized from specific primers in the conserved constant-segment region. To control for contamination, every cDNA library was double barcoded, receiving both a SMART-Mk sample barcode and Illumina barcodes. Two successive PCR steps introduced TruSeq adapter sequences along with Illumina sample barcodes. The TCR alpha and beta cDNA libraries were sequenced on the Illumina HiSeq platform using custom primers. The original methods were these. MiGEC processed the raw reads to extract unique molecular identifiers, while MiXCR was used to determine the CDR3 positions. Recombination models were inferred per individual with the repgenHMM and IGoR tools using an EM algorithm. The tcR package in R was used for shared clonotype analysis, with sharing normalized by the product of cloneset sizes. To study raw recombination without the effects of thymic and clonal selection, out-of-frame nonproductive sequences were analyzed. The public reads were quality trimmed at Q25 with fastp and then assembled into clones with MiXCR by TCRdb, keeping productive beta chains. CDR3 protein duplicates are merged, each entry listing the most common genes and DNA. TCRdb, rather than the study authors, made the V and J calls. A total of about 340,000 distinct CDR3 sequences appear in this sample, roughly an eighth of them only once. Of the sample, approximately 7.9% is held by the ten largest clones.

All donors were healthy Caucasians. The twin cohort consisted of three pairs of female monozygotic twins, all aged roughly 18 to 29 years. CD4+ and CD8+ T cell populations were isolated with positive isolation kits from Invitrogen. Another study also made use of these data, one on yellow fever vaccine responses in identical twins. Looking at the second paper: According to the authors, in identical twins the way T cells responded to vaccination appeared partly convergent and partly personalized. In identical twins, the study followed T cell clones that responded to the vaccine with precision.

The receptor chain draws on TRBV5-1 and TRBJ2-3, with TRBD1 perhaps the D gene, on 6 matching bases. The sequencing input was CD8+ T cells sorted from blood. The sequence was collected from a woman under 30 in good health. The DNA is TGCGCCAGCAGCTCCATCCACAGCAGGGGATGGGATACGCAGTATTTT. Its amino acids are CASSSIHSRGWDTQYF.